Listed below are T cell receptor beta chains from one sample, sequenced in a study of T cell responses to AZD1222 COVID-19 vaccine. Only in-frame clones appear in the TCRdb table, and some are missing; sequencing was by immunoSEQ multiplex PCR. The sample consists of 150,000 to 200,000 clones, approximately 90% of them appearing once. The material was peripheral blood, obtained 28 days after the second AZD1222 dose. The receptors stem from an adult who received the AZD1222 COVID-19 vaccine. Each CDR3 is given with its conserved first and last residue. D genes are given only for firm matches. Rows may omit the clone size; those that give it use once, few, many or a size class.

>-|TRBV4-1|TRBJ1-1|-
CASSQLRENTEAFF
TGCGCCAGCAGCCAACTCAGGGAGAACACTGAAGCTTTCTTT
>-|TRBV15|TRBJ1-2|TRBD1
CATSRDRTGVHGYTF
TGTGCCACCAGCAGAGATCGGACAGGGGTCCATGGCTACACCTTC
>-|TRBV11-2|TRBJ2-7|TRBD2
CASSPWTSGGGEQYF
TGTGCCAGCAGCCCCTGGACTAGCGGGGGGGGCGAGCAGTACTTC
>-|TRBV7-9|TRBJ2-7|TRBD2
CASSRGGQYYEQYF
TGTGCCAGCAGCCGGGGGGGACAATATTACGAGCAGTACTTC
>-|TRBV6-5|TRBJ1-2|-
CASNLPDNYGYTF
TGTGCCAGCAACCTTCCCGATAATTATGGCTACACCTTC
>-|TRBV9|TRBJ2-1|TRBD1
CASSRQGAYEQFF
TGTGCCAGCAGCAGACAGGGGGCATATGAGCAGTTCTTC
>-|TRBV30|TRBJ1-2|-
CAWSPNRAYGYTF
TGTGCCTGGAGTCCCAACAGGGCCTATGGCTACACCTTC
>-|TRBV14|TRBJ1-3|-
CASSQGVSTGNTIYF
TGTGCCAGCAGCCAAGGGGTGTCTACTGGAAACACCATATATTTT
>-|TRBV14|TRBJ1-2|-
CASSQESDGNYGYTF
TGTGCCAGCAGCCAAGAGTCCGATGGTAACTATGGCTACACCTTC
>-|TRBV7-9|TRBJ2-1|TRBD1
CASSSGQGENEQFF
TGTGCCAGCAGCTCGGGACAGGGGGAAAATGAGCAGTTCTTC
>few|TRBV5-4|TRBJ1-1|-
CASSLAFSTEAFF
TGTGCCAGCAGCTTGGCCTTCAGCACTGAAGCTTTCTTT
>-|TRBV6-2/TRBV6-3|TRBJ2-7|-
CASSYRQGGYEQYF
TGTGCCAGCAGTTACCGCCAGGGGGGCTACGAGCAGTACTTC
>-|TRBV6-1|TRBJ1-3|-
CASNLGRNSGNTIYF
TGTGCCAGCAATTTGGGACGGAACTCTGGAAACACCATATATTTT
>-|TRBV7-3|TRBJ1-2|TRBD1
CASSPGTGGNYGYTF
TGTGCCAGCAGCCCCGGGACAGGGGGCAACTATGGCTACACCTTC
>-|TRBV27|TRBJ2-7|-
CASSFATSVSSEQYF
TGTGCCAGCAGTTTCGCGACTAGTGTCTCCTCCGAGCAGTACTTC
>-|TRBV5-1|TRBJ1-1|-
CASSLFNRWGMNTEAFF
TGCGCCAGCAGCTTGTTCAATCGATGGGGAATGAACACTGAAGCTTTCTTT
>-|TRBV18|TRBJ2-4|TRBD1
CASSRVQGAQNIQYF
TGTGCCAGCTCACGAGTTCAGGGGGCACAAAACATTCAGTACTTC
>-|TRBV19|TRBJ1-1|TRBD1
CASRKGQLNTEAFF
TGTGCCAGTAGAAAGGGACAGCTGAACACTGAAGCTTTCTTT
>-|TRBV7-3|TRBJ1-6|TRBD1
CASSQGGQYNSPLHF
TGTGCCAGCAGCCAGGGGGGCCAATATAATTCACCCCTCCACTTT
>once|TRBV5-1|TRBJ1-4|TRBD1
CASSFQDRDEKLFF
TGCGCCAGCAGCTTCCAGGACAGGGATGAAAAACTGTTTTTT
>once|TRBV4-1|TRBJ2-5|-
CASSSTGNQETQYF
TGCGCCAGCAGCTCTACGGGGAACCAAGAGACCCAGTACTTC
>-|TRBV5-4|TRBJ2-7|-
CASSSSGTGPYEQYF
TGTGCCAGCAGCTCTTCCGGGACCGGCCCCTACGAGCAGTACTTC
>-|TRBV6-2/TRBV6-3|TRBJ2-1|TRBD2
CASSPTSGIRNEQFF
TGTGCCAGCAGTCCGACTAGCGGGATTCGCAATGAGCAGTTCTTC
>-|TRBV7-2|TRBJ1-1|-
CASSLSRSEREAFF
TGTGCCAGCAGCTTATCCCGGTCCGAACGCGAAGCTTTCTTT
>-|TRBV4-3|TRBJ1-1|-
CASSQEGGTEAFF
TGCGCCAGCAGCCAAGAGGGGGGGACTGAAGCTTTCTTT
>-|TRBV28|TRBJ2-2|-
CASSFKNWGSSATGELFF
TGTGCCAGCAGTTTTAAGAATTGGGGCTCTAGCGCCACCGGGGAGCTGTTTTTT
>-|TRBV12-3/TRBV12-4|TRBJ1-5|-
CASSRGNGQPQHF
TGTGCCAGCAGTCGAGGGAATGGTCAGCCCCAGCATTTT
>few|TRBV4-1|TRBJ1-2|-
CASSLTLHVRGGYTF
TGCGCCAGCAGCCTAACCCTTCACGTCCGTGGTGGCTACACCTTC
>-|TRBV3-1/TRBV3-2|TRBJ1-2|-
CASSLRGTNYGYTF
TGTGCCAGCAGCCTGAGGGGGACAAACTATGGCTACACCTTC
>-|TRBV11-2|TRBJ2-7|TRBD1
CASSWGQGYEQYF
TGTGCCAGCAGCTGGGGACAGGGCTACGAGCAGTACTTC
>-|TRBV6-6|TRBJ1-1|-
CASSPSGLPEAFF
TGTGCCAGCAGTCCCTCGGGACTTCCGGAAGCTTTCTTT
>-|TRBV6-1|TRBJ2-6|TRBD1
CASSEEGQGFSGANVLTF
TGTGCCAGCAGTGAAGAGGGACAGGGCTTCTCTGGGGCCAACGTCCTGACTTTC
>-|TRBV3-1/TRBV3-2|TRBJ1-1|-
CASSQQGGGVGEAFF
TGTGCCAGCAGCCAACAAGGGGGAGGCGTGGGTGAAGCTTTCTTT
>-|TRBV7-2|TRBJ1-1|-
CASTVRTEAFF
TGTGCCAGCACCGTTAGGACTGAAGCTTTCTTT
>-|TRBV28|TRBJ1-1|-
CASSLSLGTEAFF
TGTGCCAGCAGTTTGAGCCTGGGCACTGAAGCTTTCTTT
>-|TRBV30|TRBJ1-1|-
CAWSETLEAFF
TGTGCCTGGAGTGAGACACTGGAAGCTTTCTTT
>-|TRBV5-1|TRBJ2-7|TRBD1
CASSSGVGQGSHEQYF
TGCGCCAGCAGCTCGGGGGTGGGACAGGGATCCCACGAGCAGTACTTC
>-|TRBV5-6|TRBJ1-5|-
CASSLEGQLNQPQHF
TGTGCCAGCAGCTTGGAAGGGCAGCTCAATCAGCCCCAGCATTTT